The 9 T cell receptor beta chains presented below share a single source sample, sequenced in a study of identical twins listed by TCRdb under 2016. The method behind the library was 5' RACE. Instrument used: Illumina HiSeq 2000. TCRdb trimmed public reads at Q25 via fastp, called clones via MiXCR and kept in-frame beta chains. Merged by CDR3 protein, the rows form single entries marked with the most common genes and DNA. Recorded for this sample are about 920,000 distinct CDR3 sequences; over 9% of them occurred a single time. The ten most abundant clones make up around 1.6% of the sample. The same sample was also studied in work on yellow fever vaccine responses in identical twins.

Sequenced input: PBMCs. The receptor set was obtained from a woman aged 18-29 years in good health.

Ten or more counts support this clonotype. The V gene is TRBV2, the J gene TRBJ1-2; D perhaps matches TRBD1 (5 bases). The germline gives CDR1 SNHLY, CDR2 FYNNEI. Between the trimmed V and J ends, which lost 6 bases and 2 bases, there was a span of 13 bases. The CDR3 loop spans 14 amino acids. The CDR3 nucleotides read TGTGCCAGCAGCTCCGGGGCAGTAAACTATGGCTACACCTTC. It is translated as CASSSGAVNYGYTF.

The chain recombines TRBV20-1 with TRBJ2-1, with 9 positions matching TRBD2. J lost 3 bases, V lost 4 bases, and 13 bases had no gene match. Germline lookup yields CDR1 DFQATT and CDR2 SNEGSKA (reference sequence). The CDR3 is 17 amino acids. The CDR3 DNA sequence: TGCAGTGCTACCCAGACATTAGCGGGAGTTTTCTACAATGAGCAGTTCTTC. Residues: CSATQTLAGVFYNEQFF.

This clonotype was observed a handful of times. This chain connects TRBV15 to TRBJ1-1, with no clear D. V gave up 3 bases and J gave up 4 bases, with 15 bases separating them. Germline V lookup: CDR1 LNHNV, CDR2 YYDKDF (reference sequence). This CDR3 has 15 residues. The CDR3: CATSREPNLFTEAFF. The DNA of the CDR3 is TGTGCCACCAGCAGGGAGCCCAATTTGTTCACTGAAGCTTTCTTT.

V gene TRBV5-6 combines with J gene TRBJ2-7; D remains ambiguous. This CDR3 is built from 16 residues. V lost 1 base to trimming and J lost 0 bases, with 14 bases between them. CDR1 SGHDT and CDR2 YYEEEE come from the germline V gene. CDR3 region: CASSLHGKYRSYEQYF. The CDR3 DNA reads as TGTGCCAGCAGCTTGCATGGGAAATACCGCTCCTACGAGCAGTACTTC.

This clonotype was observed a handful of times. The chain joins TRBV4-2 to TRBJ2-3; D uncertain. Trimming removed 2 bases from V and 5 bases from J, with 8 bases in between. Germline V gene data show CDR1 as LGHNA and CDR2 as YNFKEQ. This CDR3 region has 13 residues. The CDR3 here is CASSQSPKDTQYF. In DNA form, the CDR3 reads TGTGCCAGCAGCCAATCACCGAAAGATACGCAGTATTTT.

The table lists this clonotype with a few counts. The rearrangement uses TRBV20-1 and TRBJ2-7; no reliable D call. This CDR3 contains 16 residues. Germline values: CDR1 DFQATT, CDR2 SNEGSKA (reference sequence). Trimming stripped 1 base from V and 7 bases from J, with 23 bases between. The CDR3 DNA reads TGCAGTGCTAGAGCTTTAGGCCCGACCCCGGCTAGGGAGCAGTACTTC. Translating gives CSARALGPTPAREQYF.

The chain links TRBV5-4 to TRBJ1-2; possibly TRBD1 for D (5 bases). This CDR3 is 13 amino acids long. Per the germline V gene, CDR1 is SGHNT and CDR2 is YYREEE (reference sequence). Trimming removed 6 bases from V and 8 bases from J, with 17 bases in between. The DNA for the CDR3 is TGTGCCAGCACCATTGGAACAGGACAAGGCTACACCTTC. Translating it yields CASTIGTGQGYTF.

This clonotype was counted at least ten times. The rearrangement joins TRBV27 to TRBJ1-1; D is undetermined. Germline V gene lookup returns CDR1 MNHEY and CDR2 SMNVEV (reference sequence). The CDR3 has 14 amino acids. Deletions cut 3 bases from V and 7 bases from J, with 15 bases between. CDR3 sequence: CASSFSGFGNEAFF. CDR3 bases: TGTGCCAGCAGTTTTTCCGGGTTTGGGAATGAAGCTTTCTTT.

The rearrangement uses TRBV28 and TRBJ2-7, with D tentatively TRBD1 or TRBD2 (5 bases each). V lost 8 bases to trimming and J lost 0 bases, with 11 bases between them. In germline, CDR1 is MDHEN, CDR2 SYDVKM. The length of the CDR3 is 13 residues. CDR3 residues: CASGGYSSYEQYV. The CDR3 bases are TGTGCCAGCGGGGGTTATAGCTCCTACGAGCAGTACGTC.